These T cell receptor beta chains were read from a single sample in a study of human T cells and chemical hapten exposure. TCRdb re-called the RACE reads with MiXCR, one entry per CDR3 protein. Here the sample spans roughly 360,000 distinct CDR3 sequences, roughly 5% being singletons. The sequencing used whole blood, collected in connection with sensitization to the hapten diphenylcyclopropenone (DPC). All receptors come from a woman in her forties or fifties with alopecia areata. Some clones in this sample may be carry-over from other donors' samples. Both conserved end residues are part of each CDR3. A D gene is named only where the DNA matches it firmly. A row's size may be missing; if present it is once, few, many or a size class.

v_call	d_call	clone_size	j_call	cdr3_aa	cdr3_nt
TRBV7-9	NA	many	TRBJ2-7	CASSHQNYNTYEQYF	TGTGCCAGCAGCCATCAGAACTACAATACCTACGAGCAGTACTTC
TRBV28	TRBD2	many	TRBJ2-1	CASSLSRLAVLESSYNEQFF	TGTGCCAGCAGTCTCTCGAGACTAGCGGTCCTTGAAAGCTCCTACAATGAGCAGTTCTTC
TRBV6-6	NA	many	TRBJ1-1	CASSDLLQETNTEAFF	TGTGCCAGCAGTGATTTACTACAGGAGACGAACACTGAAGCTTTCTTT
TRBV27	TRBD2	NA	TRBJ2-1	CASSTAGGPSDEQFF	TGTGCCAGCAGCACAGCGGGGGGCCCGTCCGATGAGCAGTTCTTC
TRBV7-2	TRBD2	few	TRBJ2-2	CASSFLTSGRAVPNTGELFF	TGTGCCAGCAGCTTCTTGACTAGCGGGAGGGCCGTTCCGAACACCGGGGAGCTGTTTTTT
TRBV13	NA	many	TRBJ1-6	CASSLGRGGGSPLHF	TGTGCCAGCAGCTTAGGCCGGGGTGGAGGTTCACCCCTCCACTTT
TRBV7-2	NA	many	TRBJ2-3	CASSLDGRGTDTQYF	TGTGCCAGCAGCTTAGACGGTCGCGGGACAGATACGCAGTATTTT
TRBV29-1	TRBD2	NA	TRBJ2-3	CSVHQGTSGGRTDTQYF	TGCAGCGTTCATCAGGGGACTAGCGGGGGGCGCACAGATACGCAGTATTTT
TRBV2	TRBD1	many	TRBJ2-1	CASSGDRYNEQFF	TGTGCCAGCAGCGGGGACAGATACAATGAGCAGTTCTTC
TRBV7-9	NA	many	TRBJ2-1	CASSLGEQFF	TGTGCCAGCAGCTTGGGTGAGCAGTTCTTC
TRBV3-1	TRBD2	few	TRBJ2-3	CASSPRLAGITDTQYF	TGTGCCAGCAGTCCCCGTCTAGCGGGGATCACAGATACGCAGTATTTT
TRBV29-1	TRBD1	many	TRBJ2-7	CSVEFPQGRSEQYF	TGCAGCGTTGAATTCCCACAGGGGCGCAGCGAGCAGTACTTC
TRBV20-1	TRBD2	many	TRBJ2-5	CSAISSGGPQETQYF	TGCAGTGCAATCTCTAGCGGGGGCCCGCAAGAGACCCAGTACTTC
TRBV6-2/TRBV6-3	TRBD1	NA	TRBJ2-3	CASSPGQVFADTQYF	TGTGCCAGCAGTCCCGGACAGGTGTTCGCAGATACGCAGTATTTT
TRBV20-1	NA	many	TRBJ1-2	CSAREEGGYGYTF	TGCAGTGCTAGAGAGGAGGGCGGCTATGGCTACACCTTC
TRBV2	NA	NA	TRBJ1-5	CASSEGFHAGQPQHF	TGTGCCAGCAGTGAGGGATTTCACGCAGGTCAGCCCCAGCATTTT
TRBV7-9	TRBD2	NA	TRBJ2-5	CASSPLGTRRAETQYF	TGTGCCAGCAGCCCTCTAGGGACTAGGAGGGCAGAGACCCAGTACTTC
TRBV4-2	NA	few	TRBJ2-7	CASSQGQGVSGYEQYF	TGTGCCAGCAGCCAAGGTCAGGGTGTTTCGGGCTACGAGCAGTACTTC
TRBV24-1	NA	many	TRBJ2-1	CATSDPKGTGNEQFF	TGTGCCACCAGTGATCCCAAAGGGACTGGGAATGAGCAGTTCTTC
TRBV4-1	NA	NA	TRBJ1-4	CASSQNRATEKLFF	TGCGCCAGCAGCCAGAACAGGGCCACCGAAAAACTGTTTTTT
TRBV5-1	TRBD1	few	TRBJ1-1	CASSLEGTGVGTEAFF	TGCGCCAGCAGCTTGGAGGGAACAGGGGTTGGAACTGAAGCTTTCTTT
TRBV7-8	NA	many	TRBJ1-6	CASTGTSYNSPLHF	TGTGCCAGCACCGGGACCAGTTATAATTCACCCCTCCACTTT
TRBV20-1	TRBD1	few	TRBJ2-1	CSAKGAVNNEQFF	TGCAGTGCCAAGGGGGCGGTTAACAATGAGCAGTTCTTC
TRBV27	TRBD2	few	TRBJ2-7	CASSLMAGGSYEQYF	TGTGCCAGCAGTTTGATGGCGGGAGGGAGCTACGAGCAGTACTTC
TRBV20-1	TRBD1	many	TRBJ2-5	CSAADRGTQYF	TGCAGTGCTGCGGACAGGGGGACCCAGTACTTC
TRBV29-1	NA	few	TRBJ1-2	CSVATGEKYGYTF	TGCAGCGTTGCAACGGGGGAGAAATATGGCTACACCTTC
TRBV29-1	NA	NA	TRBJ2-3	CSFGGTSSTDTQYF	TGCAGCTTTGGTGGGACTTCTAGCACAGATACGCAGTATTTT
TRBV24-1	NA	many	TRBJ2-4	CATSVILAQGLENIQYF	NA
TRBV27	NA	few	TRBJ1-2	CASSLIAGGDGYTF	TGTGCCAGCAGTTTAATTGCGGGTGGCGATGGCTACACCTTC
TRBV4-1	NA	many	TRBJ1-1	CASSPLEGSTEAFF	TGCGCCAGCAGCCCGCTGGAAGGGTCCACTGAAGCTTTCTTT
TRBV4-3	NA	few	TRBJ1-2	CASSQGRGVNGYTF	TGCGCCAGCAGCCAAGGTCGGGGGGTAAACGGCTACACCTTC
TRBV6-4	NA	many	TRBJ2-2	CASSDWPNTGELFF	TGTGCCAGCAGTGACTGGCCCAACACCGGGGAGCTGTTTTTT
TRBV7-8	NA	few	TRBJ1-5	CASRGEGGSLGNQPQHF	TGTGCCAGCAGGGGGGAAGGTGGCAGCCTCGGAAATCAGCCCCAGCATTTT
TRBV12-3/TRBV12-4	NA	NA	TRBJ2-2	CASSLMGSTNTGELFF	TGTGCCAGCAGTTTAATGGGAAGCACCAACACCGGGGAGCTGTTTTTT
TRBV28	TRBD1	NA	TRBJ1-2	CASSRTGARGYTF	TGTGCCAGCAGTCGTACAGGGGCTCGGGGCTACACCTTC